This entry features one T cell receptor beta chain sequence. V was cut by 2 bases and J by 0 bases, with 5 bases left in between. CDR1 MNHEY and CDR2 SVGAGI come from the germline V gene. This CDR3 has 13 residues. This record belongs to a study of PD-1 and CTLA-4 blockade in melanoma. The table came from immunoSEQ multiplex PCR; TCRdb's copy has only in-frame clones and leaves some out. Among over 25,000 clones listed, approximately 91% were seen once. The chain is built from TRBV6-5 and TRBJ2-7; D is unresolved. This clonotype originated in a human donor with melanoma. The sample in question was CD8+ T cells from peripheral blood, obtained before anti-PD-1 treatment. The CDR3 DNA is TGTGCCAGCAGTTACGAAGCCTCCTACGAGCAGTACTTC. This codes for CASSYEASYEQYF.